This record covers a single TCR beta chain. It has no known antigen specificity. Within one base of it there is no much larger clone, and no base qualities were kept. The record originates from a study of long-term antiretroviral therapy in people with HIV (dated by TCRdb to between 2021 and 2022). Notes on the research overall: The earliest samples were collected about a decade before the 2015 WHO recommendation for immediate ART, when ART was typically delayed until CD4 counts fell. A retrospective serial study tested whether ART initiation and durable HIV suppression were associated with changes in peripheral blood TRB repertoire composition and diversity. The cohort contributed about 200 cryopreserved PBMC samples from fewer than 35 adults with confirmed HIV infection, collected serially over a mean of approximately 6 years (range 1-12). Of the 25 to 30 participants with HIV, roughly twelve were female. No cross-contamination during QIAcube processing was seen in test extractions of a monoclonal T-cell line run alongside 25 to 35 polyclonal samples.

From the cysteine through the phenylalanine, the CDR3 covers 14 amino acids. Here the CDR3 DNA is all that survives: 42 bases in frame from base 1. From the germline V gene, CDR1 is LGHNA and CDR2 is YSLEER. Trimming takes 0 bases from V and 3 bases from J, and the germline ends sit 5 bases apart. Participants were included only if at least one PBMC sample before ART initiation and at least two post-ART samples were available. Every participant with HIV received treatment in the United States of America. Before DNA extraction, cryopreserved samples of about 0.95-10 million PBMC were thawed and washed. At the time of the earliest PBMC sample, participants with HIV were aged between about 23 and 54 years. PBMC samples from each participant spanned 1-4 timepoints before ART initiation and 2-8 timepoints after ART initiation, with a median of 7 samples. Serial HIV viral load, CD4+ T-cell count, ART history and demographic data were obtained for every participant. Using a Qiagen kit on a QIAcube, genomic DNA was extracted from unsorted PBMC, with samples processed in batches of 12.

The immunoSEQ hsTCRB v3.0 assay was used at survey level resolution for TRB variable region sequencing. TRB sequencing targeted a depth of about 40,000-50,000 T-cell genomes per sample. An Illumina MiSeq with a v3 150-cycle kit was used to sequence the pooled TRB libraries. The published analysis was carried out like this. Analysis of repertoires was carried out in R inside a reproducible Nextflow workflow spanning QC, data transformation and analysis. LymphoSeq2, an R package for exploring AIRR-Seq data, was used to implement the custom analyses. Several samples that produced fewer than 5000 total TRB sequences were removed, so 200 or so HIV repertoires were analyzed. Among the 188 retained HIV repertoires, around 60 were collected before ART initiation and approximately 130 were collected after ART initiation. Repertoires were downsampled to 5000 TRB nucleotide sequences, with summary statistics averaged over 100 downsampling iterations. Only TRB sequences with CDR3 regions of at least seven amino acids were retained for analysis. A Shannon entropy-derived clonality score and the Gini coefficient were used to measure diversity. In repertoire networks, the top 5000 CDR3 amino acid sequences were linked whenever an edit distance of one separated two sequences. For TRB CDR3 amino acid sequences, antigen specificity groups and MHC restriction were predicted with GLIPH2. Known CMV, EBV, HIV or tissue antigen associations were flagged by matching CDR3 amino acid sequences against VDJdb and McPAS-TCR. Pre-ART, post-ART and control groups were compared with Wilcoxon signed-rank tests and Holm-Bonferroni correction. What TCRdb holds here is the immuneACCESS table cut down to in-frame rearrangements. Part of the clones is not present; checked against another copy, under half of the missing clones reflect an unresolved V gene, and the others are unexplained. The V and J calls and clone size are taken from that table; D and trimming were inferred from the DNA. The sample table contains approximately 20,000 clones; only one count was recorded for around 80% of them. Roughly 10% of the sample comes from the top ten.

The research as a whole found: Because pre-ART samples had limited cell numbers, profiling was done on unsorted PBMC rather than on sorted CD4+ and CD8+ T cells. CDR3 length ranges in HIV repertoires were narrower than in controls, and network structure suggested an antigen-experienced repertoire with only a slight naive shift after ART. Because PBMC availability was limited, only the TCR beta chain was sequenced, with no alpha chain pairing. Inferences about post-ART repertoire changes are limited because no data were available on ART adherence, viral resistance or therapy changes. The samples span the years 2004 to 2017, and the ART regimens used may be less effective than current regimens. Expanded TRB clones identified before ART initiation dominated the repertoire across all time points, though the dominance fluctuated and decreased in many PLHIV after ART. Starting ART was linked to a significant rise in TRB diversity, yet even with long-term ART the diversity remained significantly lower than in transplant donor controls.

Sequenced here: unsorted PBMCs, sampled 4.1 years after starting antiretroviral therapy. The receptor's source is a woman aged 40 to 49 with HIV. The rearranged chain carries TRBV4-3 and TRBJ1-4, with the D gene not confidently named. The CDR3 protein is CASSQDGSNEKLFF. The base sequence is TGCGCCAGCAGCCAAGACGGCTCTAATGAAAAACTGTTTTTT.